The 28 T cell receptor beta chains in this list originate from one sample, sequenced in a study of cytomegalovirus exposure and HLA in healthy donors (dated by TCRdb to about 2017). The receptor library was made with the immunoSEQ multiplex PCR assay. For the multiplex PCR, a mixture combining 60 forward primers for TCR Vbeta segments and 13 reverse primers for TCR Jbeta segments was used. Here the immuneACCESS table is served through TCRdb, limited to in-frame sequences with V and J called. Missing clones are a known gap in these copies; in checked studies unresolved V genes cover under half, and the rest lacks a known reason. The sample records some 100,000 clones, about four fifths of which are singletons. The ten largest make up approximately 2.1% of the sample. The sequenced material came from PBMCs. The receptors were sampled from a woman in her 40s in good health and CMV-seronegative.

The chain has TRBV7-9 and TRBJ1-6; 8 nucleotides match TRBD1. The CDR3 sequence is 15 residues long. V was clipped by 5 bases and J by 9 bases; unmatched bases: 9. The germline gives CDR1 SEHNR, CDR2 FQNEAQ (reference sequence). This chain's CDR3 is CASSRGQGRSSPLHF. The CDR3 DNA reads TGTGCCAGCAGCCGCGGACAGGGACGGAGTTCACCCCTCCACTTT.

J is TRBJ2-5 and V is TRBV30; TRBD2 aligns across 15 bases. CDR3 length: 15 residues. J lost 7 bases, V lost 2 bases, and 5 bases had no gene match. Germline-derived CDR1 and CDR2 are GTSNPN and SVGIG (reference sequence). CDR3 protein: CAWSTGLAGGLTQYF. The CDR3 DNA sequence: TGTGCCTGGAGTACTGGACTAGCGGGAGGGCTGACCCAGTACTTC.

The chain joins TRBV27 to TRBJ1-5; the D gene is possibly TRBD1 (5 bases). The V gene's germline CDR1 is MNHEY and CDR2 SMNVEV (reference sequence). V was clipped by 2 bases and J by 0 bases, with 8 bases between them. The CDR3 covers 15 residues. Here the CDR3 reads CASSLIGGSNQPQHF. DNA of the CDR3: TGTGCCAGCAGTTTAATCGGGGGTAGCAATCAGCCCCAGCATTTT.

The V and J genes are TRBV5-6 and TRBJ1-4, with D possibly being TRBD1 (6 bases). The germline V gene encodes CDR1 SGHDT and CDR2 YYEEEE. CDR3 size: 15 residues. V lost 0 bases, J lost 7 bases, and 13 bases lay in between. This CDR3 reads CASSLVQGRGEKLFF. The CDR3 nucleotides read TGTGCCAGCAGCTTGGTCCAGGGGCGTGGTGAAAAACTGTTTTTT.

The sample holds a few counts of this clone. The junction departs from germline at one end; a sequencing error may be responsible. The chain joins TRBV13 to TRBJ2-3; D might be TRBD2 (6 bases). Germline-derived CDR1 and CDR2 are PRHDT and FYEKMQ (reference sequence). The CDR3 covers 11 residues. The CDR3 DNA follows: TGTGCCAGCAGCTTAGCGGGGAGGTACCATTTT. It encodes CASSLAGRYHF.

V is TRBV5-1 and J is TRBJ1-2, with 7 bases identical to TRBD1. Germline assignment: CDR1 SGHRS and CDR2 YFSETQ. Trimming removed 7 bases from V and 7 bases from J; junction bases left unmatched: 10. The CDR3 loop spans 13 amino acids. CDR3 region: CASGPDRVGGYTF. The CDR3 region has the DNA TGCGCCAGCGGACCCGACAGGGTGGGTGGCTACACCTTC.

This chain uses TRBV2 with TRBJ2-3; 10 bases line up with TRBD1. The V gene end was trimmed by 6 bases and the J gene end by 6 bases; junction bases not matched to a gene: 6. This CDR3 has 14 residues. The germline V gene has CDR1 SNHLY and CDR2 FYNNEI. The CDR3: CASRSDRGADTQYF. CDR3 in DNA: TGTGCCAGCAGGTCGGACAGGGGGGCGGATACGCAGTATTTT.

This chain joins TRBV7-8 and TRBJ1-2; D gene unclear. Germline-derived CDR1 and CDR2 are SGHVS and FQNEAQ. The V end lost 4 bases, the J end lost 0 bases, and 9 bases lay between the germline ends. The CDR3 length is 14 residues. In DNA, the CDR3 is TGTGCCAGCAGCTCCGCGGGGTCTAACTATGGCTACACCTTC. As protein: CASSSAGSNYGYTF.

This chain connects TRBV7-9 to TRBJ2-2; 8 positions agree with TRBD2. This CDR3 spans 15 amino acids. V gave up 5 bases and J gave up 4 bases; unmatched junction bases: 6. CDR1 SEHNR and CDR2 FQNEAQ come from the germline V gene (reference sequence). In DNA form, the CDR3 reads TGTGCCAGCAGCAGTCCAGCGGGAGTCACCGGGGAGCTGTTTTTT. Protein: CASSSPAGVTGELFF.

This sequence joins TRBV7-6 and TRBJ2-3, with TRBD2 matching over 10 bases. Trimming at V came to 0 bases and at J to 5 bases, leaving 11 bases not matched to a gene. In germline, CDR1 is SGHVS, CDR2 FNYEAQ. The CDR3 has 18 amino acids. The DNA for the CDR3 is TGTGCCAGCAGCTTAGCGGAAATAGCGGGAGGACCGGGAGATACGCAGTATTTT. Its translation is CASSLAEIAGGPGDTQYF.

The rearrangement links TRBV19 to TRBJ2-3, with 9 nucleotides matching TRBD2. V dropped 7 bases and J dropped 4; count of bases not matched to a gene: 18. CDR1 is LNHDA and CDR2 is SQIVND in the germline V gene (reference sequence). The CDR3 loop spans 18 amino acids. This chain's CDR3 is CASTQRGRTSVGADTQYF. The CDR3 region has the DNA TGTGCCAGTACCCAGAGGGGTCGGACTAGCGTTGGGGCAGATACGCAGTATTTT.

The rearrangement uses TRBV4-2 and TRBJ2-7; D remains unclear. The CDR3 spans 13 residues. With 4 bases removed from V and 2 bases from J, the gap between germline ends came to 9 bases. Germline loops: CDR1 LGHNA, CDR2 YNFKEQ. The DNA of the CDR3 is TGTGCCAGCAGCCGCGTTCAGGCCTACGAGCAGTACTTC. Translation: CASSRVQAYEQYF.

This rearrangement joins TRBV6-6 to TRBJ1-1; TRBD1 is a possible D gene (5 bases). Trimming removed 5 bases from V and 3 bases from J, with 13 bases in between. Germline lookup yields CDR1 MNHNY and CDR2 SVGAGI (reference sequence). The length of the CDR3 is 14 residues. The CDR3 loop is CASSPRAGHTEAFF. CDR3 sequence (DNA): TGTGCCAGCAGTCCCCGCGCGGGGCACACTGAAGCTTTCTTT.

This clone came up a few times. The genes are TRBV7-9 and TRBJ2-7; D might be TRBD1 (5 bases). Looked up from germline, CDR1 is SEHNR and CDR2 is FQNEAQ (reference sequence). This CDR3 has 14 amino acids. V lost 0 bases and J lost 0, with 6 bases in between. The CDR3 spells CASSLAGPSYEQYF. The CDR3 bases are TGTGCCAGCAGCTTAGCGGGGCCCTCCTACGAGCAGTACTTC.

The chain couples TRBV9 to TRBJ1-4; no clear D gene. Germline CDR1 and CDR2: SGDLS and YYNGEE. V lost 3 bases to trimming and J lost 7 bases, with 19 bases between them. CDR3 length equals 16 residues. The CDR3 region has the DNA TGTGCCAGCAGCGCCCCCTCAGGCCCCGGTGGTGAAAAACTGTTTTTT. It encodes CASSAPSGPGGEKLFF.

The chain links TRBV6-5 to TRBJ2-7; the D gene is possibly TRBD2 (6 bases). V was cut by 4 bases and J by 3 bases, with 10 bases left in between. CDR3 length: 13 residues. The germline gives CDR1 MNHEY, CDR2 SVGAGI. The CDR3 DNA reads TGTGCCAGCAGTTCCACGGGGGTCTACGAGCAGTACTTC. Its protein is CASSSTGVYEQYF.

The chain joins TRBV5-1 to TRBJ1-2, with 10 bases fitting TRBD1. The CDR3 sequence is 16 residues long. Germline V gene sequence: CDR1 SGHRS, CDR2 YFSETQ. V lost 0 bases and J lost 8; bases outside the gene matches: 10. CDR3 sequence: CASSLAVTGTGDGYTF. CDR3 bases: TGCGCCAGCAGCTTGGCCGTTACCGGGACAGGGGACGGCTACACCTTC.

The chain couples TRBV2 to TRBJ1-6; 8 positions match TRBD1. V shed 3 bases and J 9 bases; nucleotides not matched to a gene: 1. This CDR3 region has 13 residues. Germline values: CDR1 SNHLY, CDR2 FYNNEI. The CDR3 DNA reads TGTGCCAGCAGTGACAGGGGGCGTTCACCCCTCCACTTT. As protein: CASSDRGRSPLHF.

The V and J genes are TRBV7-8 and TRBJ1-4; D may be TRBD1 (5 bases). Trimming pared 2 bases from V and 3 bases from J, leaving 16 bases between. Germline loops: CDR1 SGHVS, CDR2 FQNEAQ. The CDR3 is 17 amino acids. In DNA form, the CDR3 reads TGTGCCAGCAGCTTAAGGGCTCCCAGGGCCTCTAATGAAAAACTGTTTTTT. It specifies CASSLRAPRASNEKLFF.

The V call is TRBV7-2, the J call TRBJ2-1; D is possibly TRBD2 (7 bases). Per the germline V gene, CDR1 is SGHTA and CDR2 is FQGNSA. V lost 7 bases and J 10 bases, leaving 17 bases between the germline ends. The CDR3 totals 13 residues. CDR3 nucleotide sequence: TGTGCCAGCATAGGGGGGGCGGGCTGGGAGCAGTTCTTC. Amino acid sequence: CASIGGAGWEQFF. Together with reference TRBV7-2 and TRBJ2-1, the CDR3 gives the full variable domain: GAGVSQSPSNKVTEKGKDVELRCDPISGHTALYWYRQSLGQGLEFLIYFQGNSAPDKSGLPSDRFSAERTGGSVSTLTIQRTQQEDSAVYLCASIGGAGWEQFFGPGTRLTVL.

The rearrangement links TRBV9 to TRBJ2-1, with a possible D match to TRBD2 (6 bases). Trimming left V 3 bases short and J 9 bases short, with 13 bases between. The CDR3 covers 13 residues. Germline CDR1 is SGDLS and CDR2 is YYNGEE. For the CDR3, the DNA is TGTGCCAGCAGCGGGCGGGAAGGAGGTGAGCAGTTCTTC. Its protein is CASSGREGGEQFF.

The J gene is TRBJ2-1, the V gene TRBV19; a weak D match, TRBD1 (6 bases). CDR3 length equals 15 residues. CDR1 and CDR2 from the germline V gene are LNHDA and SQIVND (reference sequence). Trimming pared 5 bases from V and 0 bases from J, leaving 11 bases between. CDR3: CASSVSQGSYNEQFF. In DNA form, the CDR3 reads TGTGCCAGTAGTGTCTCACAGGGCTCCTACAATGAGCAGTTCTTC.

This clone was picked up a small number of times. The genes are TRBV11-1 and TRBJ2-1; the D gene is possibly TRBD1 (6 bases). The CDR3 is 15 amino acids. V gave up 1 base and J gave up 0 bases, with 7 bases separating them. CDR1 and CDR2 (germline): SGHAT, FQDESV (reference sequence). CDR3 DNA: TGTGCCAGCAGCTTAGGCAGGGGCTCCTACAATGAGCAGTTCTTC. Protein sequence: CASSLGRGSYNEQFF.

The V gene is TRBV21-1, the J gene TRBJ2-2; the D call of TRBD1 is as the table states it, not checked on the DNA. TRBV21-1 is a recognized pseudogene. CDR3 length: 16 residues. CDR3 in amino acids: CASSKADRPNTGELFF. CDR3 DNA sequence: TGTGCCAGCAGCAAAGCGGACAGACCGAACACCGGGGAGCTGTTTTTT.

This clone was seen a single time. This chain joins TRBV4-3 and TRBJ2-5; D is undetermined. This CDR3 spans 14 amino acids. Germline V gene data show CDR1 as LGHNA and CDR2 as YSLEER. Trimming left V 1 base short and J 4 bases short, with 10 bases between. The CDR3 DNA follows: TGCGCCAGCAGCCAAGGAGATAGTCGAGAGACCCAGTACTTC. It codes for CASSQGDSRETQYF.

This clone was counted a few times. The CDR3 DNA reads as TGTGCCTGGAGTGTACGGGTTAGCGGGTTGTACGAGCAGTACTTC. This translates into CAWSVRVSGLYEQYF. V gene TRBV30 combines with J gene TRBJ2-7, with 7 bases aligning to TRBD2. Germline loops: CDR1 GTSNPN, CDR2 SVGIG (reference sequence). CDR3 length: 15 residues. Trimming at V came to 0 bases and at J to 4 bases, leaving 9 bases not matched to a gene.

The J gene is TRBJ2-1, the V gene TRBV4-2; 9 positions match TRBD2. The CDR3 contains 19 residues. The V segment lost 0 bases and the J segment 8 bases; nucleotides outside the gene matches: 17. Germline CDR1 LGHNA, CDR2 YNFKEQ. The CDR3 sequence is CASSQDGGGGEFLAYEQFF. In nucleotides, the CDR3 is TGTGCCAGCAGCCAAGATGGGGGCGGGGGGGAATTCTTAGCCTATGAGCAGTTCTTC.

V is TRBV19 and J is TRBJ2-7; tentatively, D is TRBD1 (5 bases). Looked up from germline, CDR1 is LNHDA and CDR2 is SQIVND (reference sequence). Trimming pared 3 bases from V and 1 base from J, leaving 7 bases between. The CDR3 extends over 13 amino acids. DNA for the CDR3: TGTGCCAGTAGTATCCAGGGATCCTACGAGCAGTACTTC. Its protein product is CASSIQGSYEQYF.